Presented here are 9 T cell receptor beta chains from one specimen sequenced in a study of graft-versus-host responses after intestinal transplantation. Data came from immunoSEQ multiplex PCR; TCRdb stores just in-frame clones and leaves some out. The sample yields approximately 89,000 clones, roughly 90% seen once. These TCRs' antigens remain unknown. The input for sequencing was unstimulated CD4+ T cells sorted from spleen or lymph node cells, taken before intestinal transplant. Every receptor here comes from a human donor who received an intestinal transplant.

The rearrangement joins TRBV7-9 to TRBJ1-1; D gene unclear. V lost 6 bases to trimming and J lost 0 bases, with 11 bases between them. CDR3 length: 14 amino acids. Germline CDR1 and CDR2: SEHNR and FQNEAQ (reference sequence). The CDR3 DNA reads TGTGCCAGCAGGGATTACAGCATGAACACTGAAGCTTTCTTT. As protein: CASRDYSMNTEAFF.

The genes are TRBV6-6 and TRBJ2-6; no clear D. This CDR3 has 14 amino acids. Germline CDR1 is MNHNY and CDR2 is SVGAGI (reference sequence). Trimming took 4 bases from V and 2 from J, leaving 6 bases between them. The CDR3: CASSSGTGANVLTF. Written as DNA, the CDR3 is TGTGCCAGCAGTTCGGGTACTGGGGCCAACGTCCTGACTTTC.

The chain is built from TRBV9 and TRBJ1-4, with D possibly TRBD1 on 5 matching bases. Germline assignment: CDR1 SGDLS and CDR2 YYNGEE. The CDR3 extends over 15 amino acids. V was cut by 2 bases and J by 4 bases, with 12 bases left in between. The chain's CDR3 is CASSVSWGLNEKLFF. As DNA, the CDR3 is TGTGCCAGCAGCGTTTCGTGGGGCCTTAATGAAAAACTGTTTTTT.

The chain couples TRBV4-1 to TRBJ2-7; TRBD1 matches 11 bases. The V gene end was trimmed by 3 bases and the J gene end by 1 base; junction bases not matched to a gene: 8. The CDR3 length is 17 residues. Germline CDR1 reads MGHRA; CDR2 reads YSYEKL. The CDR3 DNA sequence: TGCGCCAGCAGCCACCCCGCAGGGACAGGGGGTTCCTACGAGCAGTACTTC. This encodes CASSHPAGTGGSYEQYF.

The rearrangement uses TRBV7-9 and TRBJ1-2; the match to TRBD1 covers 7 bases. The germline V gene has CDR1 SEHNR and CDR2 FQNEAQ (reference sequence). The CDR3 is 12 amino acids. With V trimmed by 5 bases and J by 8 bases, 5 bases remained unmatched. The CDR3 sequence: CASSGTVGGYTF. CDR3 DNA sequence: TGTGCCAGCAGCGGGACAGTGGGCGGCTACACCTTC.

The chain joins TRBV5-5 to TRBJ1-1, with 7 bases that match TRBD1. The V gene end was trimmed by 3 bases and the J gene end by 7 bases; junction bases not matched to a gene: 6. Germline V gene data show CDR1 as SGHKS and CDR2 as YYEKEE (reference sequence). CDR3 length equals 13 residues. The DNA of the CDR3 is TGTGCCAGCAGCTCCCCGGACAGGATTGAAGCTTTCTTT. It encodes CASSSPDRIEAFF.

This chain connects TRBV19 to TRBJ1-5, with 10 nucleotides matching TRBD1. Unmatched junction bases numbered 7, after V lost 4 bases and J lost 4 bases. The germline V gene has CDR1 LNHDA and CDR2 SQIVND (reference sequence). The CDR3 extends over 16 amino acids. This CDR3 is CASSTRTGGWNQPQHF. The CDR3 DNA is TGTGCCAGTAGTACTAGGACAGGGGGATGGAATCAGCCCCAGCATTTT.

The rearrangement links TRBV30 to TRBJ1-5, with a tentative D call TRBD1 (5 bases). The CDR3 runs to 13 residues. The V gene lost 2 bases and the J gene lost 4 bases, with 9 bases spanning the gap. Germline values: CDR1 GTSNPN, CDR2 SVGIG (reference sequence). CDR3 region: CAWSLAGNQPQHF. CDR3 nucleotides: TGTGCCTGGAGTTTGGCAGGGAATCAGCCCCAGCATTTT.

The rearrangement joins TRBV9 to TRBJ2-5; 7 bases align to TRBD1. The CDR3 consists of 15 residues. V lost 3 bases to trimming and J lost 8 bases; unmatched junction nucleotides: 13. CDR1 and CDR2 from the germline V gene are SGDLS and YYNGEE. CDR3 DNA sequence: TGTGCCAGCAGCGAATGGGACAGAAACGAAGGCACCCAGTACTTC. Translation: CASSEWDRNEGTQYF.